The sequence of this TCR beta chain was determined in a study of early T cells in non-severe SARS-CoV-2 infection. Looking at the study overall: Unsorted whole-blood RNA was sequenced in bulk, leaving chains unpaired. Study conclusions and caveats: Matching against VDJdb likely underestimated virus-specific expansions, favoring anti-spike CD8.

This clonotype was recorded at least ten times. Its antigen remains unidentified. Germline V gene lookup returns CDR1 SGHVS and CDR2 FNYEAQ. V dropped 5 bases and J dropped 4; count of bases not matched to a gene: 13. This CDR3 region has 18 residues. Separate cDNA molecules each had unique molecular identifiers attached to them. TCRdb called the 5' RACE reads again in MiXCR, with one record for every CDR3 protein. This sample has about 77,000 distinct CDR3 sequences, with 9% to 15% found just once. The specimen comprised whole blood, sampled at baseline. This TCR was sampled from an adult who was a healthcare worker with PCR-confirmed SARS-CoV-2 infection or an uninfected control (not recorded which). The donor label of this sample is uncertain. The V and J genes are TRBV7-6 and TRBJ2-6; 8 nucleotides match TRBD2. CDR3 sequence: CASSPVRREAGGANVLTF. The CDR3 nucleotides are TGTGCCAGCAGCCCCGTAAGGCGGGAGGCGGGCGGGGCCAACGTCCTGACTTTC.